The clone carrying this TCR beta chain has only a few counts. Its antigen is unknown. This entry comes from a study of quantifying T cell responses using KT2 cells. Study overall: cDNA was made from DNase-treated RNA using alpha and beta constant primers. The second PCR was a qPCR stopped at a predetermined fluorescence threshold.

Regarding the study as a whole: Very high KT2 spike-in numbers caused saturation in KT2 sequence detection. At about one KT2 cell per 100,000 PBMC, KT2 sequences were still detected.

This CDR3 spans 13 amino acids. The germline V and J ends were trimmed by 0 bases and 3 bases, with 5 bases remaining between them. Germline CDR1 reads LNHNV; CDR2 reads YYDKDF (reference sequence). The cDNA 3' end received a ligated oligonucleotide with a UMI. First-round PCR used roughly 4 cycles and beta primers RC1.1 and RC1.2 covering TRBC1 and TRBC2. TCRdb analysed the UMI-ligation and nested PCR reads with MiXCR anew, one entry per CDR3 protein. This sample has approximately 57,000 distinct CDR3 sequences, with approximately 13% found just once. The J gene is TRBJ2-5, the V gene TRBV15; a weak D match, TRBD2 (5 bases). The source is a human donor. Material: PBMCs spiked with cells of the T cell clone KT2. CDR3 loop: CATSRDGEETQYF. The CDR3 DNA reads TGTGCCACCAGCAGAGACGGGGAAGAGACCCAGTACTTC. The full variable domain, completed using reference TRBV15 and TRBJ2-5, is DAMVIQNPRYQVTQFGKPVTLSCSQTLNHNVMYWYQQKSSQAPKLLFHYYDKDFNNEADTPDNFQSRRPNTSFCFLDIRSPGLGDTAMYLCATSRDGEETQYFGPGTRLLVL.